One sample yielded the 8 T cell receptor beta chains listed below, sequenced in a study of control samples from healthy donors and cancer patients. Assay used: immunoSEQ multiplex PCR; TCRdb lists only in-frame clones, some missing. Altogether approximately 230,000 clones are present, around 79% being singletons, with the ten largest covering about an eighth. The sequencing sample was made of PBMCs. Receptors originate from a woman in her sixties or seventies with lung cancer.

The rearrangement uses TRBV7-3 and TRBJ2-3, with D hard to call. V dropped 2 bases and J dropped 3 bases, with 6 bases sitting between them. Germline-derived CDR1 and CDR2 are SGHTA and FQGTGA. This CDR3 is built from 13 residues. The CDR3 protein is CASSLEVTDTQYF. CDR3 sequence (DNA): TGTGCCAGCAGCTTAGAGGTTACAGATACGCAGTATTTT.

The CDR3 nucleotides are TGTGCCAGCAGTTACTCGACAGAGAGTACGCAGTATTTT. Residues: CASSYSTESTQYF. This sequence joins TRBV6-6 and TRBJ2-3; the D gene is possibly TRBD1 (5 bases). Germline-derived CDR1 and CDR2 are MNHNY and SVGAGI (reference sequence). Trimming removed 0 bases at V and 8 bases at J, with 9 bases between. This CDR3 contains 13 residues.

The gene calls are TRBV4-1 and TRBJ1-4; perhaps TRBD1 as D (5 bases). In germline, CDR1 is MGHRA, CDR2 YSYEKL. The V end lost 4 bases, the J end lost 5 bases, and 11 bases lay between the germline ends. The CDR3 runs 14 residues. CDR3 protein: CASSPDSGNEKLFF. CDR3 in DNA: TGCGCCAGCAGCCCGGATTCAGGGAATGAAAAACTGTTTTTT.

This clone was detected a few times. This rearrangement joins TRBV2 to TRBJ2-1, with D perhaps TRBD2 (6 bases). The CDR3 loop spans 16 amino acids. Between the trimmed V and J ends, which lost 4 bases and 4 bases, there was a span of 17 bases. The germline CDR1 and CDR2 sequences are SNHLY and FYNNEI. The CDR3: CASSGQEGGRYNEQFF. CDR3 nucleotides: TGTGCCAGCAGTGGACAAGAGGGAGGTCGGTACAATGAGCAGTTCTTC.

This clone appeared once. This chain links TRBV5-4 with TRBJ2-3; D not resolved. V lost 6 bases and J 5 bases, leaving 13 bases between the germline ends. The CDR3 sequence is 13 residues long. Germline-derived CDR1 and CDR2 are SGHNT and YYREEE (reference sequence). The chain's CDR3 is CASTSGAKDTQYF. In DNA form, the CDR3 reads TGTGCCAGCACCTCTGGAGCAAAAGATACGCAGTATTTT.

This clone was detected only a few times. The gene calls are TRBV19 and TRBJ2-2; 10 bases align to TRBD1. Trimming removed 1 base from V and 6 bases from J; junction bases left unmatched: 11. CDR3 length: 18 residues. Per the germline V gene, CDR1 is LNHDA and CDR2 is SQIVND (reference sequence). The CDR3 loop is CASSIGLPRDRGSGELFF. CDR3 nucleotide sequence: TGTGCCAGTAGTATAGGGCTACCCCGGGACAGGGGATCCGGGGAGCTGTTTTTT.

V and J are TRBV5-1 and TRBJ2-5; 11 bases align to TRBD1. CDR3 size: 14 residues. The V gene end was trimmed by 3 bases and the J gene end by 3 bases; junction bases not matched to a gene: 1. Germline values: CDR1 SGHRS, CDR2 YFSETQ. The CDR3 region has the DNA TGCGCCAGCAGCTGGGGACAGGGGGAAGAGACCCAGTACTTC. Its translation is CASSWGQGEETQYF.

This chain links TRBV28 with TRBJ2-2; a possible D gene is TRBD1 (5 bases). V lost 5 bases, J lost 2 bases, and 24 bases lay in between. Per germline, CDR1 MDHEN and CDR2 SYDVKM. The CDR3 runs 19 residues. The CDR3 region is CASSIRQYFGPVNTGELFF. The CDR3 region has the DNA TGTGCCAGCAGTATACGACAGTATTTTGGACCTGTTAACACCGGGGAGCTGTTTTTT.